This T cell receptor (beta chain) is drawn from a study of tumor and adjacent non-tumor tissue in lung cancer. Study details: The cohort had around eleven adenocarcinoma, a couple of squamous cell and 1 small cell patients. General observations from the study: Tumor TCR diversity, when higher, was linked to shorter survival.

Germline assignment: CDR1 MNHNS and CDR2 SASEGT. The CDR3 sequence is 13 residues long. Worth noting for this clonotype: Its antigen is currently unknown. One junction end disagrees with the germline gene, perhaps due to a read error.

RNA was extracted from bulk tissue without any cell sorting. A modified ARM-PCR protocol with three rounds of nested PCR amplified TCRbeta. TCRdb itself ran the multiplex PCR reads through MiXCR, one entry per CDR3 protein. The sample has fewer than 130,000 distinct CDR3 sequences; over 75% are singletons. V and J are TRBV6-1 and TRBJ2-2, with D possibly TRBD2 on 5 matching bases. The origin of this receptor is a man between 65 and 79 years old with non-small cell lung cancer. Sequenced material: lung tumor tissue. The CDR3 reads CAISALKAGEQFF. The CDR3 DNA follows: TGTGCCATCAGTGCCCTGAAGGCCGGGGAGCAGTTTTTT.